This T cell receptor beta chain was sequenced for a study of shared clonotypes between healthy human individuals. Deep was the level at which the assay was run. The assay was immunoSEQ multiplex PCR, and TCRdb's table has in-frame clones only and misses some. Altogether around 430,000 clones are present, around 79% being singletons, with the ten largest covering roughly 13%. Per germline, CDR1 SGDLS and CDR2 YYNGEE. V shed 0 bases and J 4 bases; nucleotides not matched to a gene: 2. The CDR3 consists of 16 residues. This clonotype was obtained from a woman aged 40-49 years in good health. Some clones in this sample may be carry-over from other donors' samples. The specimen was PBMCs. This sequence joins TRBV9 and TRBJ2-7, with 15 nucleotides matching TRBD2. The CDR3 protein is CASSVGTSGRVYEQYF. For the CDR3, the DNA is TGTGCCAGCAGCGTAGGGACTAGCGGGAGGGTGTACGAGCAGTACTTC.